This entry describes one T cell receptor beta chain. Sequenced by immunoSEQ multiplex PCR; TCRdb stores in-frame clones only, minus some. The sample holds approximately 28,000 clones, roughly nine tenths seen once. This entry comes from a study of T cell changes during pregnancy in multiple sclerosis. The CDR3 runs to 13 residues. V was shortened by 8 bases and J by 2 bases, with 12 bases between the two germline ends. The germline gives CDR1 MNHEY, CDR2 SMNVEV (reference sequence). This TCR came from a female donor in good health, enrolled as a control in a pregnancy study. This specimen consisted of peripheral blood, obtained in the first trimester of pregnancy. V gene TRBV27 combines with J gene TRBJ1-1; D gene uncertain. CDR3 sequence: CASALTLNTEAFF. The CDR3 bases are TGTGCCAGCGCCCTGACTCTTAACACTGAAGCTTTCTTT.